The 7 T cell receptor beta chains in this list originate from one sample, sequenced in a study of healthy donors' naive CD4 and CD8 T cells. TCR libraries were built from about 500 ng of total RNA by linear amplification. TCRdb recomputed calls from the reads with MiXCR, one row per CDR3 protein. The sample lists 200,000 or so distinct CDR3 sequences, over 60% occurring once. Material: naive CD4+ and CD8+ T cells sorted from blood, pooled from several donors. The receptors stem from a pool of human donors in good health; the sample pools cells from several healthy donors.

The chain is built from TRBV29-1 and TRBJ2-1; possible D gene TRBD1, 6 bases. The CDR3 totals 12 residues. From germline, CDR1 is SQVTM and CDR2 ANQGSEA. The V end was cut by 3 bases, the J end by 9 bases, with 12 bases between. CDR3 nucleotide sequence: TGCAGCGTTGAGCTAGGGGGTTTTGAGCAGTTCTTC. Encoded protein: CSVELGGFEQFF.

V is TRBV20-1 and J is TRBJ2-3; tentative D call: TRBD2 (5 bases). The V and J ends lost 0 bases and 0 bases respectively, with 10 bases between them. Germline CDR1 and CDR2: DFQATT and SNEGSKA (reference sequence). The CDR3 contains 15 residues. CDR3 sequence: CSARDHQRSTDTQYF. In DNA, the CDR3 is TGCAGTGCTAGAGATCATCAGCGGAGCACAGATACGCAGTATTTT.

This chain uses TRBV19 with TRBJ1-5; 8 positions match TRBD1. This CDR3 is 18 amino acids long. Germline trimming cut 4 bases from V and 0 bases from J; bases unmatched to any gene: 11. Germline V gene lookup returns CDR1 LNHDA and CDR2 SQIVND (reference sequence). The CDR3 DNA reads TGTGCCAGTAGTACGCGCGTCAGGGGGCAGGGTAGCAATCAGCCCCAGCATTTT. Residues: CASSTRVRGQGSNQPQHF.

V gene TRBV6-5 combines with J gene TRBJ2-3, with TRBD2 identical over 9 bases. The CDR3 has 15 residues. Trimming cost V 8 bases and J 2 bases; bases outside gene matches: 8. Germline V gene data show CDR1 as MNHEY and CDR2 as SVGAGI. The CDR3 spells CASRKRGAYTDTQYF. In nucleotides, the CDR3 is TGTGCCAGCCGAAAGCGGGGGGCCTACACAGATACGCAGTATTTT.

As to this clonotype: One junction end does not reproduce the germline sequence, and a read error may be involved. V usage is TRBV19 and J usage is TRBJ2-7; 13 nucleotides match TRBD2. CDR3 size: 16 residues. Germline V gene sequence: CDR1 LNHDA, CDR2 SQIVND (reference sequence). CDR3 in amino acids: CAGSSRTSGSSYEQYF. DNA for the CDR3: TGTGCCGGTAGTTCCCGGACTAGCGGGAGCTCCTACGAGCAGTACTTC.

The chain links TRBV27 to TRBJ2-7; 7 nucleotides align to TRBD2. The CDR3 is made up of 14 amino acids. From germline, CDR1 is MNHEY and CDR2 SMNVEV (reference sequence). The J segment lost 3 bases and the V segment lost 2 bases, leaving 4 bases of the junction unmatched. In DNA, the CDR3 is TGTGCCAGCAGTTTAAGTCCTAGCGGCTACGAGCAGTACTTC. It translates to CASSLSPSGYEQYF.

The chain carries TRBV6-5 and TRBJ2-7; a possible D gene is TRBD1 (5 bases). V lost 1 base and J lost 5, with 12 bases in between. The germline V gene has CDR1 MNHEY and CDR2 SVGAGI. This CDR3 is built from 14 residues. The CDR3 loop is CASSYWGKGDEQYF. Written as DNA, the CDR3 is TGTGCCAGCAGTTACTGGGGAAAAGGGGACGAGCAGTACTTC.